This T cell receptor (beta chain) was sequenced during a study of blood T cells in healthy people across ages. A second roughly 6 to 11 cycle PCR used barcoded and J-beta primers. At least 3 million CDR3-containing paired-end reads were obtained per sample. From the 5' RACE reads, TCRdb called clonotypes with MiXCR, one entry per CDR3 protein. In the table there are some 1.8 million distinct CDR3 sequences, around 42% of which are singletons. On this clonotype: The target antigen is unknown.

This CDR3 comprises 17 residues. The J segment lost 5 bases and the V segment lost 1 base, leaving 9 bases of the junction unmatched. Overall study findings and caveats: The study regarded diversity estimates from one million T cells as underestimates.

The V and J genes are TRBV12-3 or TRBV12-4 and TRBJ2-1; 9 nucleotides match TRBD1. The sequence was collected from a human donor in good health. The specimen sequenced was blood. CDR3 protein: CASSLGGGTGPHNEQFF. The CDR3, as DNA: TGTGCCAGCAGTTTAGGTGGGGGGACAGGGCCTCACAATGAGCAGTTCTTC.